This TCR beta chain was observed in a study of T cell repertoires in cytomegalovirus infection. TCRdb itself ran the reads through MiXCR, one entry per CDR3 protein. The table includes under 300,000 distinct CDR3 sequences, less than 25% detected once. V lost 0 bases and J lost 5, with 11 bases in between. Germline loops: CDR1 GTSNPN, CDR2 SVGIG (reference sequence). The CDR3 sequence is 13 residues long. A word on this clonotype: The antigen remains unidentified.

The rearrangement joins TRBV30 to TRBJ2-7, with D uncertain. Source: cultured PBMCs, taken from culture after CMV antigen stimulation. The clonotype comes from a human donor in good health (CMV status not recorded). Some clones in this sample may be carry-over from other donors' samples. The CDR3 loop reads CAWSVFLSHEQYF. The CDR3 region has the DNA TGTGCCTGGAGTGTTTTCCTGTCGCACGAGCAGTACTTC.